This TCR beta chain was sequenced during a study of T cell repertoires in cytomegalovirus infection. Study summary: It can be stated that public TCR beta signatures indicated CMV infection as well as a matching HLA type. Study outcomes and limitations: There were carriers of CMV plus the relevant HLA, and cumulative public TCR beta family frequency identified them.

Turning to this clonotype: The antigen is unknown.

Trimming stripped 6 bases from V and 8 bases from J, with 19 bases between. In germline, CDR1 is GTSNPN, CDR2 SVGIG (reference sequence). The CDR3 is 13 amino acids. TCRdb fed the reads into MiXCR, producing one record per CDR3 protein. The table includes roughly 180,000 distinct CDR3 sequences, about 28% detected once. V gene TRBV30 combines with J gene TRBJ1-2; no reliable D call. What was sequenced was PBMCs. This clonotype originated in a human donor in good health (CMV status not recorded). Some clones in this sample may be carry-over from other donors' samples. Here the CDR3 reads CACGPETARGYTF. CDR3 nucleotide sequence: TGTGCCTGTGGCCCTGAGACGGCGCGGGGCTACACCTTC.